This TCR beta chain appears in the sequencing data of a study of CD8+CD57+ T cells in acquired aplastic anemia. Trimming took 6 bases from V and 7 from J; bases not matched to a gene: 15. The CDR3 totals 14 residues. Germline V CDR1 and CDR2: SQVTM, ANQGSEA. Genomic DNA constituted the template upon which TCR beta VDJ and CDR3 profiling was performed. TCRdb ran MiXCR on the reads and lists one entry per CDR3 protein. The sample consists of some 140,000 distinct CDR3 sequences, around two fifths of them appearing once. This receptor was obtained from a human donor in good health, serving as a control. Sequencing used sorted CD4+, CD8+, or CD8+CD57+ T cells (not recorded which) from PBMCs. This chain links TRBV29-1 with TRBJ2-7; TRBD1 matches at 7 bases. DNA for the CDR3: TGCAGCGTCGAAAATACAGGGGTTTGGGCTGAGCAGTACTTC. As protein: CSVENTGVWAEQYF.